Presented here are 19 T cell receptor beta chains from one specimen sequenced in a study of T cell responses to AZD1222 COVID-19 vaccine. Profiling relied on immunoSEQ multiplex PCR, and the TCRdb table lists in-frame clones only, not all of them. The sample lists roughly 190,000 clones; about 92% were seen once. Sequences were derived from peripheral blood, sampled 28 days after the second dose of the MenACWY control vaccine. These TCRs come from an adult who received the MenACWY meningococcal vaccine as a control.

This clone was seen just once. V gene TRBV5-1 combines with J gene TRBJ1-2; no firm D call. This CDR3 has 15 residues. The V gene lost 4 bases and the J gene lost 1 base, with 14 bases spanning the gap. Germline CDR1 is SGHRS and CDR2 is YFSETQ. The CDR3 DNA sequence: TGCGCCAGCAGCCCGGACGGGAGGCGTAACTATGGCTACACCTTC. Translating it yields CASSPDGRRNYGYTF.

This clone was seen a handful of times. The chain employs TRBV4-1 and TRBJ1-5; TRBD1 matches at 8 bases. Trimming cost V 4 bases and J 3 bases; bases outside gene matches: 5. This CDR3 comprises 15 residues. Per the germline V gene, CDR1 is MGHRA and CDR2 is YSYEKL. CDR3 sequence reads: CASSPTGGVNQPQHF. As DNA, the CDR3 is TGCGCCAGCAGCCCCACAGGGGGGGTCAATCAGCCCCAGCATTTT.

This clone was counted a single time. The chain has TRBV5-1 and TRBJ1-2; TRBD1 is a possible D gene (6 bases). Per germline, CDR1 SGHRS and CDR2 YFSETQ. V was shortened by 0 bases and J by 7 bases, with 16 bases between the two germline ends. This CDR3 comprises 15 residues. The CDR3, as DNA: TGCGCCAGCAGCTTGGGAGAGGTCAGGGGCGCTGGCTACACCTTC. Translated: CASSLGEVRGAGYTF.

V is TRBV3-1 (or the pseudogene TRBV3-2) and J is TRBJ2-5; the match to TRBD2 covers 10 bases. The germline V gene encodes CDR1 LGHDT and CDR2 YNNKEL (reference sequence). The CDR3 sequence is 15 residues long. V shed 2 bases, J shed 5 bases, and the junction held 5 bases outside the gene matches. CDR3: CASSQTPSGSETQYF. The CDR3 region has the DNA TGTGCCAGCAGCCAAACCCCTAGCGGGAGTGAGACCCAGTACTTC.

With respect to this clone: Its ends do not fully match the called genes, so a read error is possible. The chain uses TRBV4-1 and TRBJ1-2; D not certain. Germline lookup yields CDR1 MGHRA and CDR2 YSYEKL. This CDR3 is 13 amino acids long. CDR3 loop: CASSLTASNLPSF. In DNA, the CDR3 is TGCGCCAGCAGCCTCACCGCCTCGAACCTACCATCATTC.

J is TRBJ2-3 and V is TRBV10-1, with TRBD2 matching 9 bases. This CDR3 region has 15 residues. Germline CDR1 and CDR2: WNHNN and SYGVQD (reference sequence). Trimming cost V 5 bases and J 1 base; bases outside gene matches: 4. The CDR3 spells CASSPLAGGTDTQYF. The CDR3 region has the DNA TGCGCCAGCAGTCCATTAGCGGGGGGCACAGATACGCAGTATTTT.

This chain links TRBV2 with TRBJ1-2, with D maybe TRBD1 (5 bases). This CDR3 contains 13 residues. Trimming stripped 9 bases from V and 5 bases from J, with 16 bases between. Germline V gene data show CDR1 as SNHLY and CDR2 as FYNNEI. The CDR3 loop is CAREAGTPYGYTF. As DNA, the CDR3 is TGTGCCAGAGAGGCGGGGACTCCGTATGGCTACACCTTC.

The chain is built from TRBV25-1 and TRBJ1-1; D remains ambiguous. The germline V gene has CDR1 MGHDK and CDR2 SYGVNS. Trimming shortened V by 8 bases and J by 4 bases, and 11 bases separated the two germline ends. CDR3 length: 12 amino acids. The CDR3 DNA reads TGTGCCAGCGCCGACTTGAGCACTGAAGCTTTCTTT. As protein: CASADLSTEAFF.

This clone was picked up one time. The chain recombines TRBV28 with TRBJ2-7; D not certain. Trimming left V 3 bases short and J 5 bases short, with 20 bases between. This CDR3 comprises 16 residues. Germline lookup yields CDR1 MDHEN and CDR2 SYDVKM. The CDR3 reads CASSFPRGPRVNEQYF. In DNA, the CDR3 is TGTGCCAGCAGTTTTCCTCGTGGGCCCCGGGTCAACGAGCAGTACTTC. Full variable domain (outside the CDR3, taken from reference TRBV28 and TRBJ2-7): DVKVTQSSRYLVKRTGEKVFLECVQDMDHENMFWYRQDPGLGLRLIYFSYDVKMKEKGDIPEGYSVSREKKERFSLILESASTNQTSMYLCASSFPRGPRVNEQYFGPGTRLTVT.

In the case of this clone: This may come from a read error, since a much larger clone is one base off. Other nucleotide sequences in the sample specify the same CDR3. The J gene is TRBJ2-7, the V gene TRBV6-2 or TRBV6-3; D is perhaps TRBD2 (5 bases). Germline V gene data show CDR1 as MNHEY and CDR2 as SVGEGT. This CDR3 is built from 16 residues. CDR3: CASSPYRGPNYDEQYF. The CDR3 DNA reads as TGCGCCAGCAGTCCCTATCGGGGTCCCAACTACGACGAGCAGTACTTC.

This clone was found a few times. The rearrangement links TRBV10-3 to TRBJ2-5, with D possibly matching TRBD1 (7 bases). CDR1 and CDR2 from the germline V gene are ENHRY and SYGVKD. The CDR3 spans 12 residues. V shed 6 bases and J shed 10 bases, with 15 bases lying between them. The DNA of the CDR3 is TGTGCCATCAGAGACAGGGAGGCAATCCAGTACTTC. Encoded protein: CAIRDREAIQYF.

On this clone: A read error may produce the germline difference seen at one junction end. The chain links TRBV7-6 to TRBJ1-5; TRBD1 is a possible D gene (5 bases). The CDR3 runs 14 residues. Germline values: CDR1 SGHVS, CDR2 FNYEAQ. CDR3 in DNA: TGTGCCAGCAGCTTAGGGCAGGGCAAGCAGCCCCAGCATTTT. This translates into CASSLGQGKQPQHF. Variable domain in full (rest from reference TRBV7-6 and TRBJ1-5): GAGVSQSPRYKVTKRGQDVALRCDPISGHVSLYWYRQALGQGPEFLTYFNYEAQQDKSGLPNDRFSAERPEGSISTLTIQRTEQRDSAMYRCASSLGQGKQPQHFGDGTRLSIL.

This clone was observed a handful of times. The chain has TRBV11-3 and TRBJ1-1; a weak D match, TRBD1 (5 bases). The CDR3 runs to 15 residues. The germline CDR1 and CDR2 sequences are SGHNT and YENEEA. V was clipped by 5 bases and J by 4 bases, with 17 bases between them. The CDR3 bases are TGTGCCAGCAGCACCGAAGCGCAGGGAGGCACTGAAGCTTTCTTT. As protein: CASSTEAQGGTEAFF.

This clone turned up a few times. The CDR3 coding sequence is TGCGCCAGCAGGCAACTCTTGATGAACACTGAAGCTTTCTTT. Translated, it gives CASRQLLMNTEAFF. The chain combines TRBV5-1 with TRBJ1-1; no firm D call. This CDR3 has 14 residues. The V gene's germline CDR1 is SGHRS and CDR2 YFSETQ. V dropped 5 bases and J dropped 0 bases, with 11 bases sitting between them.

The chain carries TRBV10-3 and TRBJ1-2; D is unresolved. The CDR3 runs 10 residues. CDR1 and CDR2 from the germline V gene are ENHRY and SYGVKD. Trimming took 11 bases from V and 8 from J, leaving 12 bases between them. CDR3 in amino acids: CAVRSGGYTF. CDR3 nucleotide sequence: TGTGCCGTAAGGTCCGGAGGCTACACCTTC.

CDR3 sequence: CASTRMGGGGGTEAFF. The CDR3 DNA sequence: TGTGCCAGCACCCGTATGGGTGGGGGGGGTGGCACTGAAGCTTTCTTT. The chain links TRBV27 to TRBJ1-1; D might be TRBD1 (5 bases). Trimming took off 7 bases at V and 4 bases at J, with 22 bases between the two ends. Germline-derived CDR1 and CDR2 are MNHEY and SMNVEV (reference sequence). The CDR3 spans 16 residues.

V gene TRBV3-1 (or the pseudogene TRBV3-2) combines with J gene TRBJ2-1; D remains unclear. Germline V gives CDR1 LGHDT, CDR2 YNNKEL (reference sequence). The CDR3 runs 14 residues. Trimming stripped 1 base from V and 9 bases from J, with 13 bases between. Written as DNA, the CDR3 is TGTGCCAGCAGCCAAGTCATACTCTCTATTGAGCAGTTCTTC. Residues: CASSQVILSIEQFF.

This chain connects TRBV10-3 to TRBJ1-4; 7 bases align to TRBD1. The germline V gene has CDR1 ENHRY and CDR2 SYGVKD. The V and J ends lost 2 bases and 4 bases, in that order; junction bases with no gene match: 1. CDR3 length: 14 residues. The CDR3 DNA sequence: TGTGCCATCAGTGAGGACAGGGTTAATGAAAAACTGTTTTTT. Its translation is CAISEDRVNEKLFF.

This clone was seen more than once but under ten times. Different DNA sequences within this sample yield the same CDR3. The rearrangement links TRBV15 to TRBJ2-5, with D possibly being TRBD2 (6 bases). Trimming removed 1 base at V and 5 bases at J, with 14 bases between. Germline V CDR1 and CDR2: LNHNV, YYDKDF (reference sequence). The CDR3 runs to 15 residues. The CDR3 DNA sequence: TGTGCCACCAGCAGAGCCCCGGGAGTTGGGGAGACCCAGTACTTC. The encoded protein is CATSRAPGVGETQYF.